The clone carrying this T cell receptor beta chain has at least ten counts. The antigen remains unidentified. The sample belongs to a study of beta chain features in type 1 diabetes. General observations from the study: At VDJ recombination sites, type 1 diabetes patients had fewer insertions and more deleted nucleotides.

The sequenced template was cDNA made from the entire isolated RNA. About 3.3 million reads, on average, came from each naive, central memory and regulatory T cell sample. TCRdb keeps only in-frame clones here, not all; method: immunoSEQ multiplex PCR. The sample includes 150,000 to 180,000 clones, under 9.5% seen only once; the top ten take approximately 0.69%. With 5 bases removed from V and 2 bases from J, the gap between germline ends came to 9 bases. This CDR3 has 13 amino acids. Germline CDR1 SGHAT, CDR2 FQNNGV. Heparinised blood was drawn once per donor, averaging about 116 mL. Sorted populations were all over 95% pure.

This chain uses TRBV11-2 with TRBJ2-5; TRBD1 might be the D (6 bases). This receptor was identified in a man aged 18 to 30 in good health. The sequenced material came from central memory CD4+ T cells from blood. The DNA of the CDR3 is TGTGCCAGCAGCATGGGACATCAAGAGACCCAGTACTTC. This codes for CASSMGHQETQYF.